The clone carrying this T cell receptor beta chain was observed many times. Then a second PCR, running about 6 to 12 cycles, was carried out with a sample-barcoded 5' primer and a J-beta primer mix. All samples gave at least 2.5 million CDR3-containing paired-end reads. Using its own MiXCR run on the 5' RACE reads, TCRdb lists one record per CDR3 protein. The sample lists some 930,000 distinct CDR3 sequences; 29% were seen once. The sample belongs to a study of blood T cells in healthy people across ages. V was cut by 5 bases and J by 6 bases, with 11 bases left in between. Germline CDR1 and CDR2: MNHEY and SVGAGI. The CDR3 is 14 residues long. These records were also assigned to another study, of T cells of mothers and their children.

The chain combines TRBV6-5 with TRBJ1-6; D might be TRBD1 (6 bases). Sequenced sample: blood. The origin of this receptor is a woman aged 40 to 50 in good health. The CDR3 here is CASSHREANSPLHF. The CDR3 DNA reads TGTGCCAGCAGTCACAGGGAAGCTAATTCACCCCTCCACTTT.